One sample yielded the 22 T cell receptor beta chains listed below, sequenced in a study of blood T cell repertoires in COVID-19. The assay was immunoSEQ multiplex PCR, and TCRdb's table has in-frame clones only and misses some. The table lists roughly 55,000 clones, about 93% of them singletons. Sequencing used peripheral blood. The receptor source for this set is a human donor with active COVID-19. The donor label of this sample is uncertain.

The rearrangement joins TRBV3-1 (or the pseudogene TRBV3-2) to TRBJ1-3; D uncertain. The germline V and J ends were trimmed by 1 base and 0 bases, with 7 bases remaining between them. Germline V gene data show CDR1 as LGHDT and CDR2 as YNNKEL (reference sequence). The CDR3 sequence is 15 residues long. Here the CDR3 reads CASSQASGSGNTIYF. The CDR3, as DNA: TGTGCCAGCAGCCAAGCCAGCGGCTCTGGAAACACCATATATTTT.

J is TRBJ1-2 and V is TRBV28, with a weak D call TRBD1 (5 bases). Trimming left V 3 bases short and J 4 bases short, with 18 bases between. Germline CDR1 reads MDHEN; CDR2 reads SYDVKM. This CDR3 contains 16 residues. The CDR3 is CASSFSVGRSVYGYTF. The CDR3 region has the DNA TGTGCCAGCAGTTTTTCTGTGGGGCGTAGTGTCTATGGCTACACCTTC.

CDR3 DNA: TGTGCCAGTACCTACGGCGGGAGATTTAGCTCTGGAAACACCATATATTTT. Amino acid sequence: CASTYGGRFSSGNTIYF. The chain employs TRBV19 and TRBJ1-3; D gene uncertain. The CDR3 is 17 amino acids. The germline V gene encodes CDR1 LNHDA and CDR2 SQIVND (reference sequence). Trimming cost V 7 bases and J 0 bases, with 19 bases left between them.

This clone has only a few counts. The chain links TRBV19 to TRBJ1-5; TRBD1 aligns across 8 bases. Germline CDR1 is LNHDA and CDR2 is SQIVND (reference sequence). This CDR3 is built from 14 residues. Trimming took 5 bases from V and 6 from J; bases not matched to a gene: 6. CDR3 nucleotides: TGTGCCAGTAGTGTTACAGGGGGTGTTCAGCCCCAGCATTTT. Translated: CASSVTGGVQPQHF. The whole variable domain, filled in from reference TRBV19 and TRBJ1-5, reads DGGITQSPKYLFRKEGQNVTLSCEQNLNHDAMYWYRQDPGQGLRLIYYSQIVNDFQKGDIAEGYSVSREKKESFPLTVTSAQKNPTAFYLCASSVTGGVQPQHFGDGTRLSIL.

The chain has TRBV7-8 and TRBJ2-3; tentatively, D is TRBD2 (5 bases). The CDR3 covers 13 residues. The germline V gene has CDR1 SGHVS and CDR2 FQNEAQ. The ends were cut back, 6 bases at V and 2 bases at J, with 9 bases in the middle. The DNA for the CDR3 is TGTGCCAGCAGTCGGGGAATCACAGATACGCAGTATTTT. This sequence encodes CASSRGITDTQYF.

The chain has TRBV6-1 and TRBJ1-6; D is possibly TRBD1 (5 bases). The CDR3 runs to 15 residues. Germline V lookup: CDR1 MNHNS, CDR2 SASEGT. V was clipped by 3 bases and J by 7 bases, with 13 bases between them. The CDR3 DNA follows: TGTGCCAGCAGTGACCCGGTGGGGGGGAATTCACCCCTCCACTTT. The encoded protein is CASSDPVGGNSPLHF.

This sequence joins TRBV5-6 and TRBJ1-2; 7 bases are shared with TRBD1. The CDR3 totals 15 residues. Losses at the gene ends were 3 bases for V and 4 bases for J; bases not matched to a gene: 9. Germline assignment: CDR1 SGHDT and CDR2 YYEEEE. This CDR3 is CASSSGQAMLYGYTF. DNA of the CDR3: TGTGCCAGCAGCTCTGGACAGGCGATGCTCTATGGCTACACCTTC. Supplemented by reference TRBV5-6 and TRBJ1-2, the full variable domain reads DAGVTQSPTHLIKTRGQQVTLRCSPKSGHDTVSWYQQALGQGPQFIFQYYEEEERQRGNFPDRFSGHQFPNYSSELNVNALLLGDSALYLCASSSGQAMLYGYTFGSGTRLTVV.

The rearrangement uses TRBV27 and TRBJ2-7; 9 nucleotides match TRBD2. CDR1 and CDR2 from the germline V gene are MNHEY and SMNVEV (reference sequence). J was trimmed by 1 base and V by 5 bases; bases with no gene match: 12. The CDR3 totals 17 residues. In DNA form, the CDR3 reads TGTGCCAGCAGTCCCCTGAGGGCTAGCGGGGATTCCTACGAGCAGTACTTC. It encodes CASSPLRASGDSYEQYF.

This chain connects TRBV19 to TRBJ1-2, with no clear D. V dropped 6 bases and J dropped 7 bases, with 9 bases sitting between them. This CDR3 is 11 amino acids long. From germline, CDR1 is LNHDA and CDR2 SQIVND (reference sequence). The CDR3 loop is CASRGLGGYTF. CDR3 nucleotides: TGTGCCAGTAGAGGACTGGGTGGCTACACCTTC.

The V call is TRBV28, the J call TRBJ2-3, with 8 bases matching TRBD1. Trimming took 4 bases from V and 2 from J; bases not matched to a gene: 5. The CDR3 is 15 residues long. The V gene's germline CDR1 is MDHEN and CDR2 SYDVKM. CDR3 nucleotides: TGTGCCAGCAGTTCGGGACAGGAAAACACAGATACGCAGTATTTT. The encoded protein is CASSSGQENTDTQYF.

This chain connects TRBV27 to TRBJ2-1; D gene unclear. The CDR3 has 13 residues. The V end lost 5 bases, the J end lost 0 bases, and 5 bases lay between the germline ends. Germline CDR1 MNHEY, CDR2 SMNVEV (reference sequence). The CDR3 region has the DNA TGTGCCAGCAGTCGGAGCTCCTACAATGAGCAGTTCTTC. Protein: CASSRSSYNEQFF.

The sample holds a few counts of this clone. J is TRBJ1-1 and V is TRBV7-9, with 10 positions matching TRBD1. CDR3 length: 15 amino acids. With V trimmed by 4 bases and J by 4 bases, 6 bases remained unmatched. Germline CDR1 is SEHNR and CDR2 is FQNEAQ (reference sequence). CDR3 loop: CASSSRQGATTEAFF. The CDR3 DNA follows: TGTGCCAGCAGCTCCCGACAGGGGGCCACCACTGAAGCTTTCTTT.

This clone was seen a single time. The gene calls are TRBV6-5 and TRBJ2-3, with 10 bases that match TRBD2. Germline V gives CDR1 MNHEY, CDR2 SVGAGI. V was pared by 4 bases and J by 6 bases, with 10 bases of the junction left unmatched. There are 16 residues in the CDR3. CDR3 sequence (DNA): TGTGCCAGCAGTTGGAGCGGGAGGGCCGGCTCGGATACGCAGTATTTT. This gives the protein CASSWSGRAGSDTQYF.

The chain links TRBV10-3 to TRBJ2-1; 12 bases are shared with TRBD1. The germline gives CDR1 ENHRY, CDR2 SYGVKD. With V trimmed by 4 bases and J by 6 bases, 10 bases remained unmatched. This CDR3 is 17 amino acids long. CDR3 nucleotides: TGTGCCATCAGTGGGAACTGGGGACAGGGGGCAGCCAATGAGCAGTTCTTC. Translated, it gives CAISGNWGQGAANEQFF.

The chain is built from TRBV28 and TRBJ2-1; 7 nucleotides line up with TRBD1. CDR3 size: 14 residues. Germline V gene data show CDR1 as MDHEN and CDR2 as SYDVKM. V shed 7 bases and J 4 bases; nucleotides not matched to a gene: 7. The CDR3 DNA follows: TGTGCCAGCAACTCCGGGACAGTTTACAATGAGCAGTTCTTC. Its protein is CASNSGTVYNEQFF. Filled out from reference TRBV28 and TRBJ2-1, the complete variable domain reads DVKVTQSSRYLVKRTGEKVFLECVQDMDHENMFWYRQDPGLGLRLIYFSYDVKMKEKGDIPEGYSVSREKKERFSLILESASTNQTSMYLCASNSGTVYNEQFFGPGTRLTVL.

The chain recombines TRBV11-3 with TRBJ2-1; D not certain. Germline V gives CDR1 SGHNT, CDR2 YENEEA. Deletions cut 4 bases from V and 6 bases from J, with 10 bases between. This CDR3 is built from 13 residues. CDR3 residues: CASSSGSGNEQFF. CDR3 DNA: TGTGCCAGCAGCTCCGGATCAGGCAATGAGCAGTTCTTC.

The chain is built from TRBV3-1 (or the pseudogene TRBV3-2) and TRBJ1-2; D is ambiguous. V lost 0 bases and J 5 bases, leaving 7 bases between the germline ends. CDR3 length: 13 residues. The germline gives CDR1 LGHDT, CDR2 YNNKEL (reference sequence). The CDR3 DNA is TGTGCCAGCAGCCAAGATGGGCGATATGGCTACACCTTC. The encoded protein is CASSQDGRYGYTF.

This chain connects TRBV27 to TRBJ2-7; 9 nucleotides match TRBD2. Trimming removed 6 bases from V and 3 bases from J; junction bases left unmatched: 3. This CDR3 has 13 amino acids. Germline CDR1 and CDR2: MNHEY and SMNVEV (reference sequence). DNA of the CDR3: TGTGCCAGCAGCACTAGCGGGTTCTACGAGCAGTACTTC. Protein: CASSTSGFYEQYF.

The V call is TRBV7-4, the J call TRBJ2-7; 10 bases agree with TRBD1. The CDR3 is 17 residues long. V was pared by 2 bases and J by 1 base, with 8 bases of the junction left unmatched. CDR1 and CDR2 (germline): SGHVT, SQSDAQ. CDR3 residues: CASSLPPPGQGSYEQYV. CDR3 coding DNA: TGTGCCAGCAGCTTACCCCCCCCGGGACAGGGGTCCTACGAGCAGTACGTC.

V gene TRBV7-2 combines with J gene TRBJ2-1, with 7 bases aligning to TRBD1. V lost 5 bases to trimming and J lost 5 bases; unmatched junction nucleotides: 9. The germline CDR1 and CDR2 sequences are SGHTA and FQGNSA. This CDR3 has 15 amino acids. The CDR3 DNA reads TGTGCCAGCAGCCCCCCAGGGGGTCATAACAATGAGCAGTTCTTC. This translates into CASSPPGGHNNEQFF.

This clone was recorded only once. This rearrangement joins TRBV7-2 to TRBJ2-5, with 7 bases matching TRBD1. CDR3 size: 15 residues. Germline assignment: CDR1 SGHTA and CDR2 FQGNSA. V was pared by 5 bases and J by 7 bases, with 13 bases of the junction left unmatched. The CDR3 bases are TGTGCCAGCAGCGTCCGGGACAGCGCCCCGGGGACCCAGTACTTC. It yields the protein CASSVRDSAPGTQYF.

V is TRBV2 and J is TRBJ1-5; 10 bases align to TRBD1. Germline CDR1 SNHLY, CDR2 FYNNEI. The CDR3 is 14 amino acids. V lost 7 bases and J lost 2; bases outside the gene matches: 2. In nucleotides, the CDR3 is TGTGCCAGCAATGGACAGGGGGGCAATCAGCCCCAGCATTTT. It yields the protein CASNGQGGNQPQHF.